This TCR beta chain was captured by sequencing in a study of T-cell reconstitution after alpha-beta-depleted transplantation in children. The V end lost 4 bases, the J end lost 6 bases, and 11 bases lay between the germline ends. The germline V gene encodes CDR1 SGHTA and CDR2 FQGNSA. The CDR3 spans 13 residues. Library preparation (for TCRbeta) was performed with unique molecular identifiers. TCRdb reprocessed the PCR reads with MiXCR, giving one entry per CDR3 protein. Here the sample spans roughly 220,000 distinct CDR3 sequences, 9.7% being singletons. This clonotype was counted at least ten times.

The chain joins TRBV7-2 to TRBJ2-3; D gene unclear. The specimen was PBMCs from the stem cell graft donor, collected from the stem cell graft. The clonotype originates from a human donor who donated a stem cell graft to a child with SCID. The CDR3 DNA is TGTGCCAGCAGCTCGACTTTTTCGGATACGCAGTATTTT. Translated: CASSSTFSDTQYF.